These T cell receptor beta chains were read from a single sample in a study of T-cell memory formation after mild COVID-19. Via MiXCR, TCRdb re-called the 5' RACE reads, giving one row per CDR3 protein. The sample records approximately 350,000 distinct CDR3 sequences, approximately 27% being singletons. The sample taken for sequencing was PBMCs or a T cell subset sorted from them (not recorded which). These receptors all come from an adult woman who had mild COVID-19 (a few samples of this study predate the infection). Cell type and time point are not known. Both conserved end residues are part of each CDR3. D genes are given only for firm matches. Clone size is given for some rows only: seen once, a few or many times, or a class if the clone is expanded.

d_call,v_call,clone_size,j_call,cdr3_nt,cdr3_aa
NA,TRBV7-9,NA,TRBJ2-1,TGTGCCAGCAGCTTCAGCTTTGGAGTTCGGAAGTCCTACAATGAGCAGTTCTTC,CASSFSFGVRKSYNEQFF
NA,TRBV6-1,NA,TRBJ1-4,TGTGCCAGCAGCCCCTATAATGAAAAACTGTTTTTT,CASSPYNEKLFF
TRBD2,TRBV7-8,few,TRBJ2-3,TGTGCCAGCAGCCGGACTAGCGGGGGTCTCACAGATACGCAGTATTTT,CASSRTSGGLTDTQYF
NA,TRBV3-1,NA,TRBJ2-2,TGTGCCAGCAGCCAAGGAGGCAGGGGACCCGGGGAGCTGTTTTTT,CASSQGGRGPGELFF
NA,TRBV20-1,NA,TRBJ2-7,TGCAGTGCTAGTGGCGGCTCTAGCTCCTACGAGCAGTACTTC,CSASGGSSSYEQYF
TRBD1,TRBV7-6,NA,TRBJ2-3,TGTGCCAGCAGCACCCGTACAGGGGTTGTGGGAGATACGCAGTATTTT,CASSTRTGVVGDTQYF
NA,TRBV7-3,NA,TRBJ2-3,TGTGCCAGCAGCTTAATTCCGGGCGGGACGACAGATACGCAGTATTTT,CASSLIPGGTTDTQYF
NA,TRBV15,few,TRBJ2-7,TGTGCCACCAGCAGAGACAGCGTCTACGAGCAGTACTTC,CATSRDSVYEQYF
NA,TRBV24-1,few,TRBJ2-1,TGTGCCACCAGTGATCCTTACCTGCACGAGCAGTTCTTC,CATSDPYLHEQFF
TRBD1,TRBV6-2/TRBV6-3,NA,TRBJ1-2,TGTGCCAGCAGTACGCTCCGGGACAGGGACTATGGCTACACCTTC,CASSTLRDRDYGYTF
TRBD2,TRBV20-1,few,TRBJ2-7,TGCAGTGCTAGAGATGGAGTAGCGGGGGACCTTTACGAGCAGTACTTC,CSARDGVAGDLYEQYF
TRBD1,TRBV19,NA,TRBJ1-2,TGTGCCAGTACACGCGGGGCCAGGGGGAAGGAAGATGGCTACACCTTC,CASTRGARGKEDGYTF
TRBD2,TRBV7-6,few,TRBJ2-3,TGTGCCAGCAGCTTAGCCTACGGACTAGGAGGAGATACGCAGTATTTT,CASSLAYGLGGDTQYF
NA,TRBV13,NA,TRBJ2-7,TGTGCCAGCAGCTCAAGCTGGGGGGCCCACGAGCAGTACTTC,CASSSSWGAHEQYF
NA,TRBV12-3/TRBV12-4,few,TRBJ1-4,TGTGCCAGCAGTTTCGGTTTCGCCAATGAAAAACTGTTTTTT,CASSFGFANEKLFF
TRBD2,TRBV7-6,NA,TRBJ2-5,TGTGCCAGCAGCTATAACGCGGGGGAAGAGACCCAGTACTTC,CASSYNAGEETQYF
TRBD1,TRBV6-2/TRBV6-3,few,TRBJ1-1,TGTGCCAGCATTGAGAGGGGGCATGGCACTGAAGCTTTCTTT,CASIERGHGTEAFF
NA,TRBV7-9,many,TRBJ2-7,TGTGCCAGCAGCTACACGGGCGGCTACGAGCAGTACTTC,CASSYTGGYEQYF
TRBD1,TRBV30,many,TRBJ1-1,TGTGCCTGGAGTCCGGACAGGATGAACACTGAAGCTTTCTTT,CAWSPDRMNTEAFF
NA,TRBV2,NA,TRBJ2-3,TGTGCCAGCAGTTGGGAACGTCCTAGCACAGATACGCAGTATTTT,CASSWERPSTDTQYF
NA,TRBV30,NA,TRBJ2-2,TGTGCCTGGAGAGGGCAGGGATCCGCCGGGGAGCTGTTTTTT,CAWRGQGSAGELFF
TRBD2,TRBV20-1,many,TRBJ2-1,TGCAGTGCTAGAGATTCCCTAGCGGGTGAGCAGTTCTTC,CSARDSLAGEQFF
TRBD1,TRBV9,NA,TRBJ1-1,TGTGCCAGCAGCGTACAGGGGGCGGACACTGAAGCTTTCTTT,CASSVQGADTEAFF
TRBD2,TRBV25-1,few,TRBJ2-1,TGTGCCAGCAGTGGGGGGGGGACCACGAACCCGTTCTTC,CASSGGGTTNPFF
TRBD1,TRBV9,NA,TRBJ2-3,TGTGCCAGCGCAAGAGGGGGCTGGGGTACAGATACGCAGTATTTT,CASARGGWGTDTQYF
TRBD1,TRBV20-1,few,TRBJ1-5,TGCAGTGCTAGAGCCCCCAACAGGGGTGGGGTTCAGCCCCAGCATTTT,CSARAPNRGGVQPQHF
TRBD2,TRBV12-3/TRBV12-4,few,TRBJ2-1,TGTGCCAGCAGTTTAGTTAGCGGGGGGCCTCTAGACAATGAGCAGTTCTTC,CASSLVSGGPLDNEQFF
NA,TRBV7-8,NA,TRBJ2-7,TGTGCCAGCAGCTCGAACTACGGACAACACTACGAGCAGTACTTC,CASSSNYGQHYEQYF
NA,TRBV10-3,few,TRBJ1-2,TGTGCCATCAGTGACGGGTCTGTCTATGGCTACACCTTC,CAISDGSVYGYTF
TRBD1,TRBV11-2,few,TRBJ2-1,TGTGCCAGCAGCATAGACAGGGGGCCGGGCAATGAGCAGTTCTTC,CASSIDRGPGNEQFF
NA,TRBV6-5,few,TRBJ1-2,TGTGCCAGCAGTTCACGGACTGAGATCTATGGCTACACCTTC,CASSSRTEIYGYTF
NA,TRBV27,NA,TRBJ1-5,TGTGCCAGCAGTTTATGGCGGGGCCAAGAGCCCCAGCATTTT,CASSLWRGQEPQHF
TRBD1,TRBV7-9,NA,TRBJ1-2,TGTGCCAGCAGCTTGGAAGACGTGGACAGGAACTATGGCTACACCTTC,CASSLEDVDRNYGYTF
TRBD2,TRBV20-1,NA,TRBJ2-3,TGCAGTGCTACTAGCGGGGACACAGATACGCAGTATTTT,CSATSGDTDTQYF
TRBD2,TRBV6-2/TRBV6-3,NA,TRBJ2-3,TGTGCCAGCAGTGACGGACTAGCGGGTGACGATACGCAGTATTTT,CASSDGLAGDDTQYF